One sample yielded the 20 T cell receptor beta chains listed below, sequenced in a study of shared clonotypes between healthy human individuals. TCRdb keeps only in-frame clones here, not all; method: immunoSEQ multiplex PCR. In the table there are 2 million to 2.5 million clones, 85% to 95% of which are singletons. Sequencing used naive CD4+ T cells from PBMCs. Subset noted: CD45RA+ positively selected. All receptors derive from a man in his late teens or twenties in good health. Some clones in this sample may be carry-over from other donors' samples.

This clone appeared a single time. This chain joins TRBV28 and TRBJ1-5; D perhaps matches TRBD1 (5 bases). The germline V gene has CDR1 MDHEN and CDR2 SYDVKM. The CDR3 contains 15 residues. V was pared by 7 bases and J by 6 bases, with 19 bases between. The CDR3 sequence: CASTPRQGGFQPQHF. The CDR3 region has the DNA TGTGCCAGCACCCCCAGGCAGGGAGGGTTTCAGCCCCAGCATTTT.

The CDR3 nucleotides are TGCGCCAGCAGCCCTCGACAGGGAGCCTACGAGCAGTACTTC. It encodes CASSPRQGAYEQYF. The chain combines TRBV4-1 with TRBJ2-7, with TRBD1 matching over 7 bases. The CDR3 totals 14 residues. The germline CDR1 and CDR2 sequences are MGHRA and YSYEKL. With V trimmed by 4 bases and J by 2 bases, 5 bases remained unmatched.

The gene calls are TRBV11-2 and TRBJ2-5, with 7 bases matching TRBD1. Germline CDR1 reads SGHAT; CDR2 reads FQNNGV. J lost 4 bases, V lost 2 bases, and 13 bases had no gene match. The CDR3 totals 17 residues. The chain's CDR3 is CASSLRTGRLPGETQYF. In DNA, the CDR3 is TGTGCCAGCAGCTTACGGACAGGTCGGCTGCCCGGAGAGACCCAGTACTTC. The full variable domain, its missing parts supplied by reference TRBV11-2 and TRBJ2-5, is EAGVAQSPRYKIIEKRQSVAFWCNPISGHATLYWYQQILGQGPKLLIQFQNNGVVDDSQLPKDRFSAERLKGVDSTLKIQPAKLEDSAVYLCASSLRTGRLPGETQYFGPGTRLLVL.

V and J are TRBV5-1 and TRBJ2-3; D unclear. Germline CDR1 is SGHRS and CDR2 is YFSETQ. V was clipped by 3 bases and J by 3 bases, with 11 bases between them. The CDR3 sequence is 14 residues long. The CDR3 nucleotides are TGCGCCAGCAGCTCAAGGCCCGGGACAGATACGCAGTATTTT. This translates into CASSSRPGTDTQYF.

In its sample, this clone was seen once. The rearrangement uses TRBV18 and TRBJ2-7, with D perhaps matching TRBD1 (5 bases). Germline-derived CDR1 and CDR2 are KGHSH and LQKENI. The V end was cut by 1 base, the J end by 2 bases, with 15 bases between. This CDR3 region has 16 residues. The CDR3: CASSPRPTTEPYEQYF. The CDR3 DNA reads TGTGCCAGCTCACCACGTCCCACGACAGAACCCTACGAGCAGTACTTC.

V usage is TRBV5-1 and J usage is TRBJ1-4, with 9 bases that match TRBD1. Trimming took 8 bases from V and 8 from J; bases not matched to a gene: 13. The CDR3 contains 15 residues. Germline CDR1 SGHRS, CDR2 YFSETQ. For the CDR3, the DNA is TGCGCCAGTTGCCGGGACAGGGACGCAGGGGAAAAACTGTTTTTT. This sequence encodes CASCRDRDAGEKLFF.

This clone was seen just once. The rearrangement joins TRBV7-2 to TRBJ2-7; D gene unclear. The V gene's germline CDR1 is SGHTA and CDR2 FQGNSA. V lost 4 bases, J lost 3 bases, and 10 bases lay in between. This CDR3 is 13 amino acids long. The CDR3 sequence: CASSSADGYEQYF. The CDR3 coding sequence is TGTGCCAGCAGCTCCGCGGACGGCTACGAGCAGTACTTC. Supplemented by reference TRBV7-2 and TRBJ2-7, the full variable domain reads GAGVSQSPSNKVTEKGKDVELRCDPISGHTALYWYRQSLGQGLEFLIYFQGNSAPDKSGLPSDRFSAERTGGSVSTLTIQRTQQEDSAVYLCASSSADGYEQYFGPGTRLTVT.

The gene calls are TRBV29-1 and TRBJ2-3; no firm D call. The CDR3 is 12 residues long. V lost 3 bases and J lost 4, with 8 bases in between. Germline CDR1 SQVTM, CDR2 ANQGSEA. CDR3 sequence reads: CSVELTSDTQYF. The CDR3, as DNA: TGCAGCGTTGAGCTCACCTCAGATACGCAGTATTTT.

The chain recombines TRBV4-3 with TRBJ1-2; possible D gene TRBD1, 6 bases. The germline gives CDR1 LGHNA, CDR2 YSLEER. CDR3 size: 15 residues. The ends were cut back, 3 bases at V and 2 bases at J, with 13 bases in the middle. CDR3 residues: CASSHRTGLNYGYTF. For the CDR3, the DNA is TGCGCCAGCAGCCACCGCACAGGGCTCAACTATGGCTACACCTTC.

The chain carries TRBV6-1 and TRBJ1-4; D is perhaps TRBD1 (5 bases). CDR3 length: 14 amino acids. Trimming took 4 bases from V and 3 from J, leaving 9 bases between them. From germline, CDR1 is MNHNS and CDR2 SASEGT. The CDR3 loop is CASSGTLANEKLFF. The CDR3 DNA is TGTGCCAGCAGTGGGACACTGGCTAATGAAAAACTGTTTTTT.

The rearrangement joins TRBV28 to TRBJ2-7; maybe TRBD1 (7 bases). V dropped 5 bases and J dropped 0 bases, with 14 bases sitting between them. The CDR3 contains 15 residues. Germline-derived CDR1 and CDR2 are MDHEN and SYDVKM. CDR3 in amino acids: CASSPAGGGSYEQYF. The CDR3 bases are TGTGCCAGCAGTCCGGCAGGGGGAGGCTCCTACGAGCAGTACTTC.

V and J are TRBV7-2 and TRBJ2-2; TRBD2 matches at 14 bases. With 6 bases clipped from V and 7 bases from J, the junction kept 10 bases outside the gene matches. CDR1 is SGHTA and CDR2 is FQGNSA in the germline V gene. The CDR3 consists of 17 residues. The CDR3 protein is CASSPDGTSGSGGELFF. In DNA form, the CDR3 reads TGTGCCAGCAGTCCAGATGGGACTAGCGGGAGTGGCGGGGAGCTGTTTTTT.

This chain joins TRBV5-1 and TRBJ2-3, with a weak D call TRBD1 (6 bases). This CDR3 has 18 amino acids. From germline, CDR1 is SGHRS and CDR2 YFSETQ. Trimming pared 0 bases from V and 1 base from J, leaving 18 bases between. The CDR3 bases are TGCGCCAGCAGCTTGGCGCTGCAGGGGCCGGGTGGCACAGATACGCAGTATTTT. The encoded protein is CASSLALQGPGGTDTQYF.

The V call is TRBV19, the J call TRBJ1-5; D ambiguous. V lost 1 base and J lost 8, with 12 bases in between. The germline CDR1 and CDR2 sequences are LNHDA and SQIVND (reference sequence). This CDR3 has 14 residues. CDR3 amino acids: CASSIGARREPQHF. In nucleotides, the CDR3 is TGTGCCAGTAGTATAGGGGCCCGGCGGGAGCCCCAGCATTTT.

The CDR3 spells CASSFGQGKEKLFF. The CDR3 DNA reads TGTGCCAGCAGCTTCGGACAGGGGAAAGAGAAACTGTTTTTT. The chain joins TRBV7-2 to TRBJ1-4; 9 nucleotides agree with TRBD1. Trimming removed 3 bases from V and 11 bases from J; junction bases left unmatched: 7. In germline, CDR1 is SGHTA, CDR2 FQGNSA. The CDR3 loop spans 14 amino acids.

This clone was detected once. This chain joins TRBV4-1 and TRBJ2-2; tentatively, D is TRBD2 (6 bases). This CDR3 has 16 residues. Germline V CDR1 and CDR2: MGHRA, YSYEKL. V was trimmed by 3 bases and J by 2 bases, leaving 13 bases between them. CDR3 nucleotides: TGCGCCAGCAGCCACGGCGGGAAGGGAAACACCGGGGAGCTGTTTTTT. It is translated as CASSHGGKGNTGELFF.

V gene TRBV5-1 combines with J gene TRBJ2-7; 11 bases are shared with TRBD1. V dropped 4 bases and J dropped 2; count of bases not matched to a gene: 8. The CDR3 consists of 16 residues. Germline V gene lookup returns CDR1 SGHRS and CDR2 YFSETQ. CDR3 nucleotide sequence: TGCGCCAGCAGCCCAAGCAGGACAGGGGGCCCCTACGAGCAGTACTTC. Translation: CASSPSRTGGPYEQYF.

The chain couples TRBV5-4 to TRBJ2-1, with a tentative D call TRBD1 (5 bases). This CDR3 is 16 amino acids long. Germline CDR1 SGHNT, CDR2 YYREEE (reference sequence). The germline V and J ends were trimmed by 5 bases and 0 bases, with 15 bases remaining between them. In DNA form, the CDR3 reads TGTGCCAGCAGAGAGACAGCGCAGAGCTCCTACAATGAGCAGTTCTTC. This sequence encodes CASRETAQSSYNEQFF.

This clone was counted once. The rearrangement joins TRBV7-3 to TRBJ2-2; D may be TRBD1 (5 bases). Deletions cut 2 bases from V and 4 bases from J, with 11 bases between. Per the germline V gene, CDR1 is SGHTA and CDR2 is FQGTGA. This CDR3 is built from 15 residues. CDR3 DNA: TGTGCCAGCAGCTTAGTCACAGGTTTCACCGGGGAGCTGTTTTTT. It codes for CASSLVTGFTGELFF.

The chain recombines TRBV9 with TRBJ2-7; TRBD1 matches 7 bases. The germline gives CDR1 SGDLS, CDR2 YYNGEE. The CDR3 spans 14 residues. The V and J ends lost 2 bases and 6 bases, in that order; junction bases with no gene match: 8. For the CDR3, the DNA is TGTGCCAGCAGCGTCCGAGGGGGCCAGGGCGAGCAGTACTTC. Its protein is CASSVRGGQGEQYF.